This passage covers 10 T cell receptor beta chains from one sample sequenced in a study of T cells after yellow fever vaccination. TCRdb analysed the 5' RACE reads with MiXCR anew, one entry per CDR3 protein. Of 510,000 or so distinct CDR3 sequences listed, around 21% are singletons. Sequencing was performed on PBMCs, taken 15 days after the yellow fever booster vaccination. All receptors come from a man between 25 and 39 years old who received the YFV17D yellow fever vaccine.

V is TRBV11-2 and J is TRBJ2-7; D tentatively reads TRBD1 or TRBD2 (5 bases each). V lost 0 bases to trimming and J lost 3 bases, with 15 bases between them. The CDR3 loop spans 16 amino acids. Germline V gives CDR1 SGHAT, CDR2 FQNNGV. Here the CDR3 reads CASSLDGGGWNYEQYF. The CDR3 DNA sequence: TGTGCCAGCAGCTTAGATGGTGGGGGTTGGAACTACGAGCAGTACTTC.

The sample holds a few counts of this clonotype. This chain links TRBV29-1 with TRBJ2-5; 11 bases align to TRBD1. The CDR3 runs to 14 residues. V trimming: 2 bases; J trimming: 5 bases; junction bases outside the gene matches: 4. CDR1 and CDR2 from the germline V gene are SQVTM and ANQGSEA. The CDR3 region is CSVERTGGTETQYF. In DNA form, the CDR3 reads TGCAGCGTTGAAAGGACAGGGGGCACGGAGACCCAGTACTTC.

V is TRBV6-1 and J is TRBJ2-5; TRBD1 agrees at 8 bases. Trimming removed 7 bases from V and 4 bases from J; junction bases left unmatched: 5. The CDR3 runs 13 residues. Looked up from germline, CDR1 is MNHNS and CDR2 is SASEGT. The CDR3 sequence: CASIPRGRETQYF. The CDR3 DNA reads as TGTGCCAGCATCCCCAGGGGGCGAGAGACCCAGTACTTC.

This clonotype was seen more than once but under ten times. The chain has TRBV11-1 and TRBJ2-3; TRBD2 might be the D (5 bases). V lost 0 bases, J lost 4 bases, and 14 bases lay in between. The V gene's germline CDR1 is SGHAT and CDR2 FQDESV (reference sequence). CDR3 length: 16 amino acids. CDR3 in DNA: TGTGCCAGCAGCTTAGCGAGTGGAGGCGCCGCAGATACGCAGTATTTT. Translating gives CASSLASGGAADTQYF.

The CDR3 sequence is CASSQPDGEQFF. CDR3 nucleotide sequence: TGTGCCAGCAGCCAACCGGACGGTGAGCAGTTCTTC. The gene calls are TRBV11-3 and TRBJ2-1; no firm D call. This CDR3 region has 12 residues. The V end was cut by 5 bases, the J end by 9 bases, with 11 bases between. CDR1 and CDR2 from the germline V gene are SGHNT and YENEEA.

A few counts support this clonotype. This rearrangement joins TRBV10-3 to TRBJ2-7, with 7 bases lining up with TRBD2. There are 17 residues in the CDR3. V lost 3 bases to trimming and J lost 0 bases; unmatched junction nucleotides: 11. Per the germline V gene, CDR1 is ENHRY and CDR2 is SYGVKD. Here the CDR3 reads CAISEPAGKPHSYEQYF. The CDR3 DNA reads as TGTGCCATCAGTGAACCAGCGGGAAAGCCTCACTCCTACGAGCAGTACTTC.

The sample holds a few counts of this clonotype. The chain employs TRBV28 and TRBJ2-4, with TRBD1 identical over 8 bases. V trimming: 6 bases; J trimming: 2 bases; junction bases outside the gene matches: 6. The CDR3 runs to 15 residues. The germline V gene has CDR1 MDHEN and CDR2 SYDVKM. The CDR3 bases are TGTGCCAGCAGGACGACAGGGGCTTCCAAAAACATTCAGTACTTC. Protein: CASRTTGASKNIQYF.

The gene calls are TRBV20-1 and TRBJ1-5, with D uncertain. Germline-derived CDR1 and CDR2 are DFQATT and SNEGSKA (reference sequence). This CDR3 is 13 amino acids long. The V gene lost 3 bases and the J gene lost 2 bases, with 8 bases spanning the gap. CDR3 bases: TGCAGTGCTAGGTCATGGGGCAATCAGCCCCAGCATTTT. Its translation: CSARSWGNQPQHF.

The chain couples TRBV12-3 or TRBV12-4 to TRBJ1-6; the D gene is possibly TRBD1 (5 bases). The CDR3 is 16 amino acids. The V gene lost 7 bases and the J gene lost 1 base, with 14 bases spanning the gap. The CDR3 nucleotides are TGTGCCAGCACGTTATCGGGGGAATCCTATAATTCACCCCTCCACTTT. Protein: CASTLSGESYNSPLHF.

This clonotype was counted between two and nine times. The genes are TRBV7-3 and TRBJ2-2, with a tentative D call TRBD2 (6 bases). The CDR3 has 15 residues. V was shortened by 6 bases and J by 3 bases, with 14 bases between the two germline ends. CDR1 and CDR2 from the germline V gene are SGHTA and FQGTGA. The CDR3 DNA follows: TGTGCCAGCAGTTCTCACCCGGGAGACACCGGGGAGCTGTTTTTT. Translation gives CASSSHPGDTGELFF.